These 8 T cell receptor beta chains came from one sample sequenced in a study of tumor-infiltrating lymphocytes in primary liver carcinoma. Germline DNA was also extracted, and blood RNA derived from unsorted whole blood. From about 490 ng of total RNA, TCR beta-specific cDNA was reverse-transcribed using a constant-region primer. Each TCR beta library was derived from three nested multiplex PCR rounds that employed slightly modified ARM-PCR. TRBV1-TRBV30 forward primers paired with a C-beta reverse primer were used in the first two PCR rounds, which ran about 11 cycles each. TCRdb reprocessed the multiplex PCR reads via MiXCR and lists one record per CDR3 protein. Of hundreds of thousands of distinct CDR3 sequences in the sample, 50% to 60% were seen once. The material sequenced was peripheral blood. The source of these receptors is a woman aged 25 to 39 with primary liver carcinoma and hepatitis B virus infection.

The CDR3 DNA reads as TGCGCCAGCAGCCAAGAACGGGGGAGCAACGACGAGCAGTACTTC. As protein: CASSQERGSNDEQYF. J is TRBJ2-7 and V is TRBV4-1, with D maybe TRBD2 (6 bases). CDR1 is MGHRA, CDR2 YSYEKL, per germline. The CDR3 spans 15 residues. Trimming shortened V by 0 bases and J by 5 bases, and 14 bases separated the two germline ends.

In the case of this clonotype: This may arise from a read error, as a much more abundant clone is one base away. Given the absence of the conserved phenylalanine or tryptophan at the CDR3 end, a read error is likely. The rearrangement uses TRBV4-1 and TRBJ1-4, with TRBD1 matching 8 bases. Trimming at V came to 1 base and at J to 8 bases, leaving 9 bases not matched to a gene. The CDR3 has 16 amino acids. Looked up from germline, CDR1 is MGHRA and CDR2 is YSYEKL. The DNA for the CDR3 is TGCGCCAGCAGCCAAGGTCGGGCAGGGGGCACGGAAAAACTGTTTATT. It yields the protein CASSQGRAGGTEKLFI.

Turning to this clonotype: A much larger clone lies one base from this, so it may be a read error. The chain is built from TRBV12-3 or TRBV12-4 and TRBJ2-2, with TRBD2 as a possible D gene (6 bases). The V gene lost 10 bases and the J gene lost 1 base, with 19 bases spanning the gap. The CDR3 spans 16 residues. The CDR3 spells CANKIGPSVNTGELFF. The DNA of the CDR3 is TGTGCCAACAAGATCGGTCCTAGCGTGAACACCGGGGAGCTGTTTTTT.

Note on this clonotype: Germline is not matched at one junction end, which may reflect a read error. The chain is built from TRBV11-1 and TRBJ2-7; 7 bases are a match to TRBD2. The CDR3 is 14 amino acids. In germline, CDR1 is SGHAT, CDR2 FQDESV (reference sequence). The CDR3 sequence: CTSSLSGNRHEQYF. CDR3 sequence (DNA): TGTACCAGCAGCTTAAGCGGGAACCGACACGAGCAGTACTTC.

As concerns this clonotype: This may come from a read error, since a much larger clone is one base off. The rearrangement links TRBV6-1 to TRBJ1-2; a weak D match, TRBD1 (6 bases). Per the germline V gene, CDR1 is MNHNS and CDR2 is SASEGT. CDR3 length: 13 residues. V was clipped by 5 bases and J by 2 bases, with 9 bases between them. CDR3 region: CASSSGQNYGYTF. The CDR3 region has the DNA TGTGCCAGCAGTAGCGGACAGAACTATGGCTACACCTTC.

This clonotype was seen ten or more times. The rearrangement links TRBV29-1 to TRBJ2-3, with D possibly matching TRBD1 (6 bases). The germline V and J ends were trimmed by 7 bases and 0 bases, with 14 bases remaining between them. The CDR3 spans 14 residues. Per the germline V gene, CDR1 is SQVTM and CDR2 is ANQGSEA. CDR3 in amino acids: CSAGEWGSTDTQYF. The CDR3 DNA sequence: TGCAGCGCAGGGGAGTGGGGTAGCACAGATACGCAGTATTTT.

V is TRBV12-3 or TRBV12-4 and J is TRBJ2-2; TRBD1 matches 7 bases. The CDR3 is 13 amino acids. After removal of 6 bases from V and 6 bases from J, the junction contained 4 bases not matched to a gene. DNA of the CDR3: TGTGCCAGCAGAGTGACAGGGTCCGGGGAGCTGTTTTTT. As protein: CASRVTGSGELFF.

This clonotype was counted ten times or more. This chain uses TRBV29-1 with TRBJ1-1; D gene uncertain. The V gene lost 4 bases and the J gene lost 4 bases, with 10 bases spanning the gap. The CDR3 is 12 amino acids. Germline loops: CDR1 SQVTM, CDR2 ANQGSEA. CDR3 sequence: CSVADLRTEAFF. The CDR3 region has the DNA TGCAGCGTTGCGGACCTCCGCACTGAAGCTTTCTTT.